The 9 T cell receptor beta chains reported below all come from one sample, sequenced in a study of radiation and T cells in renal cell carcinoma. Time point indicated: blood 2 weeks post-SBRT. The treatment denotes: 15 Gy SBRT to primary tumor, nephrectomy 4 weeks later. The method was immunoSEQ multiplex PCR; TCRdb's version includes in-frame clones alone and lacks a portion of them. This sample has just over 150,000 clones; roughly 90% occur once, and the top ten carry 10% to 15%. The material was blood, obtained from a patient whose treatment included radiotherapy and nephrectomy. The origin of the receptors is a woman between 50 and 59 years old with renal cell carcinoma.

This chain uses TRBV5-5 with TRBJ1-1, with 10 bases aligning to TRBD1. V lost 0 bases to trimming and J lost 5 bases; unmatched junction nucleotides: 16. Germline loops: CDR1 SGHKS, CDR2 YYEKEE (reference sequence). The CDR3 covers 19 residues. The chain's CDR3 is CASSLAGFDRGRERTEAFF. CDR3 sequence (DNA): TGTGCCAGCAGCTTGGCTGGGTTTGACAGGGGGCGCGAAAGGACTGAAGCTTTCTTT.

The genes are TRBV6-5 and TRBJ1-3; D gene unclear. Germline CDR1 MNHEY, CDR2 SVGAGI. The CDR3 has 16 residues. The ends were cut back, 0 bases at V and 0 bases at J, with 9 bases in the middle. The CDR3 here is CASSYSWTSSGNTIYF. CDR3 coding DNA: TGTGCCAGCAGTTACTCTTGGACCTCCTCTGGAAACACCATATATTTT.

The chain uses TRBV7-9 and TRBJ2-1; D gene uncertain. CDR3 length: 12 residues. V dropped 5 bases and J dropped 7 bases, with 9 bases sitting between them. Germline V gene data show CDR1 as SEHNR and CDR2 as FQNEAQ (reference sequence). The CDR3 is CASSRALNEQFF. In nucleotides, the CDR3 is TGTGCCAGCAGCCGCGCCCTGAATGAGCAGTTCTTC.

The gene calls are TRBV5-1 and TRBJ1-2, with a tentative D call TRBD1 (6 bases). V shed 4 bases and J shed 4 bases, with 11 bases lying between them. This CDR3 comprises 13 residues. Germline CDR1 SGHRS, CDR2 YFSETQ. As DNA, the CDR3 is TGCGCCAGCAGCCAAGAGGACAGCTATGGCTACACCTTC. Residues: CASSQEDSYGYTF.

This sequence joins TRBV6-6 and TRBJ2-1, with 7 bases fitting TRBD2. The V gene end was trimmed by 7 bases and the J gene end by 2 bases; junction bases not matched to a gene: 5. This CDR3 has 14 residues. Germline CDR1 MNHNY, CDR2 SVGAGI (reference sequence). This chain's CDR3 is CASTSSGPYNEQFF. CDR3 DNA: TGTGCCAGCACCTCTAGCGGCCCCTACAATGAGCAGTTCTTC.

The CDR3 DNA reads TGTGCCAGCAGCCAAGAACAGGGGGCGAGGGACACTGAAGCTTTCTTT. Translated, it gives CASSQEQGARDTEAFF. V and J are TRBV14 and TRBJ1-1, with TRBD1 matching 9 bases. The CDR3 loop spans 16 amino acids. V shed 0 bases and J 3 bases; nucleotides not matched to a gene: 5. Germline lookup yields CDR1 SGHDN and CDR2 FVKESK.

This clone was recorded once. The chain couples TRBV6-5 to TRBJ2-3, with TRBD2 matching 7 bases. There are 15 residues in the CDR3. Unmatched junction bases numbered 12, after V lost 6 bases and J lost 6 bases. Germline V gene sequence: CDR1 MNHEY, CDR2 SVGAGI. CDR3 DNA: TGTGCCAGCAGCTTAGGACTAGTATCTTCCGATACGCAGTATTTT. It codes for CASSLGLVSSDTQYF.

The J gene is TRBJ1-6, the V gene TRBV9; the D gene is possibly TRBD1 (5 bases). Trimming pared 3 bases from V and 7 bases from J, leaving 14 bases between. CDR1 and CDR2 (germline): SGDLS, YYNGEE. This CDR3 has 15 residues. The CDR3 here is CASSGAGTENSPLHF. The CDR3 nucleotides read TGTGCCAGCAGCGGCGCCGGGACGGAGAATTCACCCCTCCACTTT. Filled out from reference TRBV9 and TRBJ1-6, the complete variable domain reads DSGVTQTPKHLITATGQRVTLRCSPRSGDLSVYWYQQSLDQGLQFLIQYYNGEERAKGNILERFSAQQFPDLHSELNLSSLELGDSALYFCASSGAGTENSPLHFGNGTRLTVT.

The CDR3 region has the DNA TGTGCCAGCAGCTACCCCCCCGCACCGTTCTCCTACGAGCAGTACTTC. It is translated as CASSYPPAPFSYEQYF. The V and J genes are TRBV7-9 and TRBJ2-7, with D hard to call. From germline, CDR1 is SEHNR and CDR2 FQNEAQ (reference sequence). The CDR3 length is 16 residues. The ends were cut back, 4 bases at V and 0 bases at J, with 16 bases in the middle.